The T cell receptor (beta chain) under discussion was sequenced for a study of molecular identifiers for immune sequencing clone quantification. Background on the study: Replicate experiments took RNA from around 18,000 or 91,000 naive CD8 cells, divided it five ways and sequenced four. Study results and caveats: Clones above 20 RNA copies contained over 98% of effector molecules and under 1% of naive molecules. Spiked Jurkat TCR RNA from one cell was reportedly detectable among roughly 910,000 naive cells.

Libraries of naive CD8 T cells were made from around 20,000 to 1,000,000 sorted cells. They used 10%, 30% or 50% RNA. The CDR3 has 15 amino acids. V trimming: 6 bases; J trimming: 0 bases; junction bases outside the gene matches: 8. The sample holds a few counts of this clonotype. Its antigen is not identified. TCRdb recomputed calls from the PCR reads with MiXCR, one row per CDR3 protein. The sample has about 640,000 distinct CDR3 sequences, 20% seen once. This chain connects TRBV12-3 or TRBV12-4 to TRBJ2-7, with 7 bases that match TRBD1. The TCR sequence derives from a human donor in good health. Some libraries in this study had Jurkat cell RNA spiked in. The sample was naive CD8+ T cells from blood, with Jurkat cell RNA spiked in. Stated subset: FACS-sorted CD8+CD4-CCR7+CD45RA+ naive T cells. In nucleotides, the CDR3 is TGTGCCAGCAGAACAGGGGCCCGCAACTCCTACGAGCAGTACTTC. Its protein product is CASRTGARNSYEQYF.